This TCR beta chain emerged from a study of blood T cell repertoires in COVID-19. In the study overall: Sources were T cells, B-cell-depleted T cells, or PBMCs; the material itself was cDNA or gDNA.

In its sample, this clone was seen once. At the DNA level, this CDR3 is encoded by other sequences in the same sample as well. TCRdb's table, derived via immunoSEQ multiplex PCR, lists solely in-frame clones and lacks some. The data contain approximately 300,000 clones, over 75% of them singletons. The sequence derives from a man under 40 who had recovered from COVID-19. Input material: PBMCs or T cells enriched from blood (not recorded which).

The CDR3 DNA reads as TGTGCCAGCAGCACCGGGACAGGGGCCTACGAGCAGTACTTC. Residues: CASSTGTGAYEQYF. The chain carries TRBV5-5 and TRBJ2-7; 10 bases agree with TRBD1. Looked up from germline, CDR1 is SGHKS and CDR2 is YYEKEE (reference sequence). With V trimmed by 4 bases and J by 2 bases, 3 bases remained unmatched. This CDR3 comprises 14 residues.